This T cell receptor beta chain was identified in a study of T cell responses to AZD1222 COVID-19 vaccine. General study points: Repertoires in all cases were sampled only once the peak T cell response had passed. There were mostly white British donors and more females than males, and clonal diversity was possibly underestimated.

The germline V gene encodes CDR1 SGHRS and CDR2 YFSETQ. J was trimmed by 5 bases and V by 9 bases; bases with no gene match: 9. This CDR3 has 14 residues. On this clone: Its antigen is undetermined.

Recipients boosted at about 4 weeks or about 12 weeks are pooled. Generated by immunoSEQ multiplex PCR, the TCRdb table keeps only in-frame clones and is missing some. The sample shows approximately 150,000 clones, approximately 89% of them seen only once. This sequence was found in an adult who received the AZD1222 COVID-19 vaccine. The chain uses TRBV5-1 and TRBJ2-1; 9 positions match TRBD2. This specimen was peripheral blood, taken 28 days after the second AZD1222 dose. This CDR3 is CATRREGRNNEQFF. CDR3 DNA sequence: TGCGCCACCAGGCGGGAGGGCCGCAACAATGAGCAGTTCTTC.